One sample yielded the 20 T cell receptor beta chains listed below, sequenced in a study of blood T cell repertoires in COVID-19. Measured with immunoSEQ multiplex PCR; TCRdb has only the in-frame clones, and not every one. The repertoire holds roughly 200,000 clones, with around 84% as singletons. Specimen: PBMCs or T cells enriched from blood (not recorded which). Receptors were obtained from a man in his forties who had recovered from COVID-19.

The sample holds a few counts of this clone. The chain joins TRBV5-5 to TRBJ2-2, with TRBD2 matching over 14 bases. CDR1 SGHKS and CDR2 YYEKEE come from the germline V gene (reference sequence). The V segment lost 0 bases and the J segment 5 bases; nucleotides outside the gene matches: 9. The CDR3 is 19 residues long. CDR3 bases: TGTGCCAGCAGCTTGGAAAGGACTAGCGGGAGGATAGGTACCGGGGAGCTGTTTTTT. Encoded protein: CASSLERTSGRIGTGELFF.

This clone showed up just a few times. CDR3: CSVEGGAGEKLFF. In nucleotides, the CDR3 is TGCAGCGTTGAAGGTGGGGCTGGTGAAAAACTGTTTTTT. The V and J genes are TRBV29-1 and TRBJ1-4; tentatively, D is TRBD1 (5 bases). Germline assignment: CDR1 SQVTM and CDR2 ANQGSEA. The V end was cut by 1 base, the J end by 7 bases, with 10 bases between. The CDR3 runs 13 residues.

CDR3 bases: TGTGCCAGCAGCTTCGGGAGGAGAGAGACCCAGTACTTC. Protein: CASSFGRRETQYF. The rearrangement joins TRBV5-4 to TRBJ2-5, with 7 bases identical to TRBD2. The CDR3 is 13 amino acids. From germline, CDR1 is SGHNT and CDR2 YYREEE (reference sequence). The J segment lost 4 bases and the V segment lost 2 bases, leaving 2 bases of the junction unmatched.

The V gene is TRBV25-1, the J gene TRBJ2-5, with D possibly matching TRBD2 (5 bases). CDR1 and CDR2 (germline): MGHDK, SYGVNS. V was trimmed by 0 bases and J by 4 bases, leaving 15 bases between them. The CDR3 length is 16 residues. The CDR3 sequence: CASSEYLGAGAETQYF. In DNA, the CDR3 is TGTGCCAGCAGTGAATACTTGGGCGCGGGCGCAGAGACCCAGTACTTC.

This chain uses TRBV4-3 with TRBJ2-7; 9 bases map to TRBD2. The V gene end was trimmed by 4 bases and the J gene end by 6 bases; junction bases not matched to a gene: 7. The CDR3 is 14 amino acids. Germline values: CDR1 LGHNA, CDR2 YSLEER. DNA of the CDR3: TGCGCCAGCAGCCCGCAAGCGGGAGGCGCCGAGCAGTACTTC. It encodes CASSPQAGGAEQYF.

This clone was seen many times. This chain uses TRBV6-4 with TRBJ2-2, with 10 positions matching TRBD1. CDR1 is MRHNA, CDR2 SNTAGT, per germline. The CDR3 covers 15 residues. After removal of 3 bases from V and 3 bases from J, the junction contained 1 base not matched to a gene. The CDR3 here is CASSETGGDTGELFF. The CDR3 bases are TGTGCCAGCAGTGAGACAGGGGGCGACACCGGGGAGCTGTTTTTT.

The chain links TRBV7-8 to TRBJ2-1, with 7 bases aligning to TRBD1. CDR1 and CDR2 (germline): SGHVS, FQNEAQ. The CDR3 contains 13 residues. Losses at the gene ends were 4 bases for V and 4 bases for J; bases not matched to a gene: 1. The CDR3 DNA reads TGTGCCAGCAGCTCGGGACAGTACAATGAGCAGTTCTTC. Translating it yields CASSSGQYNEQFF.

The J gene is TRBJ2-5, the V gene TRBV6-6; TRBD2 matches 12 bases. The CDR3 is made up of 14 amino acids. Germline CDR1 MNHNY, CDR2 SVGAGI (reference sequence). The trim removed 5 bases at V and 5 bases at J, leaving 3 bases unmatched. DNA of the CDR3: TGTGCCAGCAGTGGACTAGCGGGACAGGAGACCCAGTACTTC. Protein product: CASSGLAGQETQYF.

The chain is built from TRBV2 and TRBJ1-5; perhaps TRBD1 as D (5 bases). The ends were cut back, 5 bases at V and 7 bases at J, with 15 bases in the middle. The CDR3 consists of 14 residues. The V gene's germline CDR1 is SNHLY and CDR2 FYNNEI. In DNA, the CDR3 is TGTGCCAGCAGTTCTCGGGGGAATCCCCAGCCCCAGCATTTT. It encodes CASSSRGNPQPQHF. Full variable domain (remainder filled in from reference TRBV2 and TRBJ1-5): EPEVTQTPSHQVTQMGQEVILRCVPISNHLYFYWYRQILGQKVEFLVSFYNNEISEKSEIFDDQFSVERPDGSNFTLKIRSTKLEDSAMYFCASSSRGNPQPQHFGDGTRLSIL.

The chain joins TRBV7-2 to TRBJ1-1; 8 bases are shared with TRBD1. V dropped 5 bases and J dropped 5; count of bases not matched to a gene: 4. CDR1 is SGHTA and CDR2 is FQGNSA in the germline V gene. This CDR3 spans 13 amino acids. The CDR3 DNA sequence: TGTGCCAGCAGCCAGGGGGCACGGACTGAAGCTTTCTTT. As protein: CASSQGARTEAFF.

The CDR3 loop reads CASSLTTGGVRETQYF. The CDR3 DNA reads as TGTGCCAGCAGCTTAACAACAGGGGGTGTACGAGAGACCCAGTACTTC. This chain connects TRBV7-2 to TRBJ2-5; 8 nucleotides agree with TRBD1. This CDR3 region has 16 residues. V was clipped by 2 bases and J by 4 bases; unmatched bases: 9. Germline CDR1 SGHTA, CDR2 FQGNSA.

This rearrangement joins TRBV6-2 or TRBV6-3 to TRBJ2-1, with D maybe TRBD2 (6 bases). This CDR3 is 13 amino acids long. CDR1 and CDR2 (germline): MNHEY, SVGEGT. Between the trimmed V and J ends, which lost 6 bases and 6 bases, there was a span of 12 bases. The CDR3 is CASSPLSGNEQFF. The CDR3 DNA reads TGTGCCAGCAGCCCCCTTAGCGGCAATGAGCAGTTCTTC.

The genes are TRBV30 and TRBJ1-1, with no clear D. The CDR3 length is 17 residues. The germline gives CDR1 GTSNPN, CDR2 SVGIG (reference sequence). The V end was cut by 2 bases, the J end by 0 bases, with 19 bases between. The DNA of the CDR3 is TGTGCCTGGAGTCGACTCAAGAATCGGCTTCTGAACACTGAAGCTTTCTTT. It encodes CAWSRLKNRLLNTEAFF.

CDR3 sequence: CSVDAGVEQFF. The CDR3 DNA reads TGCAGCGTTGACGCAGGGGTCGAGCAGTTCTTC. The chain combines TRBV29-1 with TRBJ2-1; D is possibly TRBD1 (6 bases). Trimming took 3 bases from V and 10 from J, leaving 10 bases between them. The V gene's germline CDR1 is SQVTM and CDR2 ANQGSEA. The CDR3 totals 11 residues.

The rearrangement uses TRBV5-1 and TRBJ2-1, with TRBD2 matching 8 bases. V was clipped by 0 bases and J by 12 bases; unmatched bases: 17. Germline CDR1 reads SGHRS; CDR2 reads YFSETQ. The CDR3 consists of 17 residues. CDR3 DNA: TGCGCCAGCAGCTTGGCCTTTAGGACTAGCTCAAATCGGGGGCAGTTCTTC. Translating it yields CASSLAFRTSSNRGQFF.

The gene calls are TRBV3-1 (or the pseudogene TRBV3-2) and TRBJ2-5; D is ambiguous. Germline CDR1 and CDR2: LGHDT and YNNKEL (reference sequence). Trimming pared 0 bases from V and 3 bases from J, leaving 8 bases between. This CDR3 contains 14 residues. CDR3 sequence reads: CASSQENRKETQYF. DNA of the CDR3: TGTGCCAGCAGCCAAGAAAACAGAAAAGAGACCCAGTACTTC.

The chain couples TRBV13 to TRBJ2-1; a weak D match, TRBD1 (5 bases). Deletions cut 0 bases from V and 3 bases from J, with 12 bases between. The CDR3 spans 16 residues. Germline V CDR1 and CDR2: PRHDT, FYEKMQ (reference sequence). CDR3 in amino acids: CASSLGSGRDYNEQFF. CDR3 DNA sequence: TGTGCCAGCAGCTTAGGTTCGGGCAGGGACTACAATGAGCAGTTCTTC. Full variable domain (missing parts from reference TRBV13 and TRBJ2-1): AAGVIQSPRHLIKEKRETATLKCYPIPRHDTVYWYQQGPGQDPQFLISFYEKMQSDKGSIPDRFSAQQFSDYHSELNMSSLELGDSALYFCASSLGSGRDYNEQFFGPGTRLTVL.

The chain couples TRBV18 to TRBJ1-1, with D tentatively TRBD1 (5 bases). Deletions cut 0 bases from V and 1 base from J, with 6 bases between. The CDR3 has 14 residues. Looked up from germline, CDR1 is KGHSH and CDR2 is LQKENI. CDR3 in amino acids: CASSPPQGNTEAFF. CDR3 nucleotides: TGTGCCAGCTCACCACCTCAGGGGAACACTGAAGCTTTCTTT.

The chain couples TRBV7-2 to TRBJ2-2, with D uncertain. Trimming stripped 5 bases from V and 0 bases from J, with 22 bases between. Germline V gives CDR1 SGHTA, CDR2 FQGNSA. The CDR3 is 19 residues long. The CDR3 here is CASSADFVAAAANTGELFF. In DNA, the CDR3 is TGTGCCAGCAGCGCCGACTTCGTTGCGGCCGCCGCGAACACCGGGGAGCTGTTTTTT.

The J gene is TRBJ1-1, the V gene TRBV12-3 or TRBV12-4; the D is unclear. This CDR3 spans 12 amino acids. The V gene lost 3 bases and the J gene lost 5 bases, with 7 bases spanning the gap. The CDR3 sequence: CASSLGVTEAFF. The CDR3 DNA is TGTGCCAGCAGTTTGGGAGTAACTGAAGCTTTCTTT.